This T cell receptor beta chain was sequenced during a study of blood T cell repertoires in COVID-19. Study at large: Samples taken during acute and convalescent COVID-19 were collected in the United States, Italy and Spain.

Participant ages covered roughly 18 to 89 years across about 22 US areas. Participants' own reports of clinical history determined their cohort assignment. The table came from immunoSEQ multiplex PCR; TCRdb's copy has only in-frame clones and leaves some out. Altogether about 370,000 clones are present, 80% to 90% being singletons, with the ten largest covering around 1%. The sequenced material came from PBMCs or T cells enriched from blood (not recorded which). The sequence derives from a man aged 18 to 30 who had recovered from COVID-19.

The CDR3: CASRLTGDLSPLHF. For the CDR3, the DNA is TGTGCCAGTAGACTGACAGGGGATCTTTCACCCCTCCACTTT. The chain combines TRBV19 with TRBJ1-6, with TRBD1 identical over 8 bases. The V gene end was trimmed by 6 bases and the J gene end by 9 bases; junction bases not matched to a gene: 7. Germline-derived CDR1 and CDR2 are LNHDA and SQIVND (reference sequence). This CDR3 is built from 14 residues. The whole variable domain, filled in from reference TRBV19 and TRBJ1-6, reads DGGITQSPKYLFRKEGQNVTLSCEQNLNHDAMYWYRQDPGQGLRLIYYSQIVNDFQKGDIAEGYSVSREKKESFPLTVTSAQKNPTAFYLCASRLTGDLSPLHFGNGTRLTVT.